What follows are 9 T cell receptor beta chains derived from one specimen sequenced in a study of T cell clones after liver transplantation. Some clones are missing from TCRdb's copy, which holds only in-frame ones; the method was immunoSEQ multiplex PCR. This table holds 31,000 or so clones, about 93% found once. Source: CD8+ T cells from blood, taken 12 months after liver transplant. Receptor source: a human patient who received a liver transplant. A subset of T cells may come from the graft donor.

The chain is built from TRBV6-1 and TRBJ2-2; 7 bases match TRBD1. The CDR3 contains 15 residues. The V segment lost 10 bases and the J segment 3 bases; nucleotides outside the gene matches: 11. The germline V gene has CDR1 MNHNS and CDR2 SASEGT. The CDR3 DNA is TGTGCCACTAACCTCGGGACAGTTGACACCGGGGAGCTGTTTTTT. This gives the protein CATNLGTVDTGELFF.

The V and J genes are TRBV7-8 and TRBJ2-3, with D maybe TRBD1 (6 bases). Trimming pared 5 bases from V and 7 bases from J, leaving 13 bases between. This CDR3 is built from 13 residues. Germline CDR1 is SGHVS and CDR2 is FQNEAQ. The CDR3 here is CASSPTGSYTQYF. The CDR3 DNA sequence: TGTGCCAGCAGCCCTACAGGGTCGTATACGCAGTATTTT.

V usage is TRBV28 and J usage is TRBJ1-5; a possible D gene is TRBD1 (5 bases). The CDR3 has 15 residues. The germline V gene encodes CDR1 MDHEN and CDR2 SYDVKM. Trimming took off 7 bases at V and 1 base at J, with 14 bases between the two ends. The CDR3 DNA reads TGTGCCAGCATTCCCGGGGCGGTAAGCAATCAGCCCCAGCATTTT. Amino acids: CASIPGAVSNQPQHF.

This sequence joins TRBV10-2 and TRBJ2-7; D remains ambiguous. Germline CDR1 is WSHSY and CDR2 is SAAADI. The CDR3 is 15 residues long. V was shortened by 7 bases and J by 4 bases, with 20 bases between the two germline ends. CDR3 nucleotide sequence: TGCGCCAGCACTCCCGTTGGTAGCTTTCGGTACGAGCAGTACTTC. Amino acids: CASTPVGSFRYEQYF.

The chain uses TRBV27 and TRBJ2-5, with no clear D. This CDR3 comprises 11 residues. The germline CDR1 and CDR2 sequences are MNHEY and SMNVEV (reference sequence). Trimming took off 6 bases at V and 2 bases at J, with 4 bases between the two ends. The CDR3 DNA reads TGTGCCAGCAGGAATCAAGAGACCCAGTACTTC. Its protein product is CASRNQETQYF.

J is TRBJ2-7 and V is TRBV27; 7 nucleotides line up with TRBD2. Germline V gives CDR1 MNHEY, CDR2 SMNVEV (reference sequence). The CDR3 extends over 15 amino acids. V shed 5 bases and J 0 bases; nucleotides not matched to a gene: 7. The CDR3 sequence is CASSPSGGSSYEQYF. The CDR3 DNA sequence: TGTGCCAGCAGTCCAAGCGGCGGGAGCTCCTACGAGCAGTACTTC.

This chain joins TRBV6-5 and TRBJ2-7; D call uncertain. V shed 5 bases and J shed 0 bases, with 14 bases lying between them. Looked up from germline, CDR1 is MNHEY and CDR2 is SVGAGI. The CDR3 runs 15 residues. The DNA for the CDR3 is TGTGCCAGCAGTCCGTACACGGAGAGCTCCTACGAGCAGTACTTC. It specifies CASSPYTESSYEQYF.

This clone is large within its sample. Other nucleotide sequences in the sample specify the same CDR3. This chain uses TRBV7-6 with TRBJ2-7, with D unresolved. V lost 1 base, J lost 3 bases, and 7 bases lay in between. From germline, CDR1 is SGHVS and CDR2 FNYEAQ. CDR3 length: 13 amino acids. As DNA, the CDR3 is TGTGCCAGCAGCTTAGGACCCAACTACGAGCAGTACTTC. Its protein product is CASSLGPNYEQYF. The full variable domain, in which reference TRBV7-6 and TRBJ2-7 provide the parts outside the CDR3, is GAGVSQSPRYKVTKRGQDVALRCDPISGHVSLYWYRQALGQGPEFLTYFNYEAQQDKSGLPNDRFSAERPEGSISTLTIQRTEQRDSAMYRCASSLGPNYEQYFGPGTRLTVT.

The chain carries TRBV2 and TRBJ1-1; 12 bases align to TRBD1. V lost 2 bases, J lost 10 bases, and 2 bases stayed unmatched. Germline CDR1 reads SNHLY; CDR2 reads FYNNEI. The CDR3 consists of 13 residues. The CDR3 nucleotides read TGTGCCAGCAGTGAAAAGGGACAGGGGGCAGCTTTCTTT. Encoded protein: CASSEKGQGAAFF.